A single sample gave rise to the 19 T cell receptor beta chains below, sequenced in a study of cytomegalovirus exposure and HLA in healthy donors. This table comes from immunoSEQ multiplex PCR, and its TCRdb copy is limited to in-frame clones, with some not included. Of 70,000 to 75,000 clones listed, roughly 94% are singletons. Sequenced: PBMCs. The receptors derive from a woman between 18 and 30 years old in good health and CMV-seropositive.

The chain combines TRBV19 with TRBJ2-1, with TRBD2 matching 16 bases. The germline CDR1 and CDR2 sequences are LNHDA and SQIVND (reference sequence). The CDR3 sequence is 17 residues long. V gave up 4 bases and J gave up 5 bases; unmatched junction bases: 5. CDR3 region: CASSTPGLAGGHNEQFF. CDR3 nucleotide sequence: TGTGCCAGTAGTACGCCGGGACTAGCGGGAGGGCACAATGAGCAGTTCTTC. Full variable domain (outside the CDR3, taken from reference TRBV19 and TRBJ2-1): DGGITQSPKYLFRKEGQNVTLSCEQNLNHDAMYWYRQDPGQGLRLIYYSQIVNDFQKGDIAEGYSVSREKKESFPLTVTSAQKNPTAFYLCASSTPGLAGGHNEQFFGPGTRLTVL.

The V and J genes are TRBV29-1 and TRBJ2-7, with TRBD1 matching over 8 bases. The germline V gene has CDR1 SQVTM and CDR2 ANQGSEA. The V segment lost 0 bases and the J segment 9 bases; nucleotides outside the gene matches: 4. CDR3 length: 12 residues. CDR3 loop: CSVEEAGGVQYF. The DNA for the CDR3 is TGCAGCGTTGAAGAGGCAGGGGGCGTGCAGTACTTC.

The CDR3 coding sequence is TGTGCCAGCAGCTTAGATCTTGAGCGTGGCTACACCTTC. This codes for CASSLDLERGYTF. The chain employs TRBV11-2 and TRBJ1-2, with D uncertain. The germline V gene has CDR1 SGHAT and CDR2 FQNNGV. CDR3 length: 13 amino acids. V was shortened by 0 bases and J by 7 bases, with 9 bases between the two germline ends.

The V call is TRBV29-1, the J call TRBJ1-1; tentative D call: TRBD1 (6 bases). The CDR3 is 15 residues long. Germline-derived CDR1 and CDR2 are SQVTM and ANQGSEA. V was clipped by 4 bases and J by 8 bases, with 23 bases between them. The CDR3 nucleotides are TGCAGCGTTGTAAGGGGGGGGCAAGGGGCCCGAGAAGCTTTCTTT. Its protein is CSVVRGGQGAREAFF.

This sequence joins TRBV28 and TRBJ1-6, with no clear D. CDR1 MDHEN and CDR2 SYDVKM come from the germline V gene. The germline V and J ends were trimmed by 3 bases and 9 bases, with 12 bases remaining between them. This CDR3 has 14 residues. This CDR3 reads CASSFNDLFSPLHF. DNA of the CDR3: TGTGCCAGCAGTTTTAACGACTTATTTTCACCCCTCCACTTT.

The J gene is TRBJ2-5, the V gene TRBV15; 10 bases line up with TRBD1. CDR3 length: 18 residues. Looked up from germline, CDR1 is LNHNV and CDR2 is YYDKDF (reference sequence). Germline trimming cut 3 bases from V and 1 base from J; bases unmatched to any gene: 11. CDR3 in amino acids: CATSSGGTGVPSQETQYF. CDR3 DNA: TGTGCCACCAGCAGTGGGGGGACAGGGGTCCCCTCCCAAGAGACCCAGTACTTC. The full variable domain, with the rest looked up from reference TRBV15 and TRBJ2-5, is DAMVIQNPRYQVTQFGKPVTLSCSQTLNHNVMYWYQQKSSQAPKLLFHYYDKDFNNEADTPDNFQSRRPNTSFCFLDIRSPGLGDTAMYLCATSSGGTGVPSQETQYFGPGTRLLVL.

This chain joins TRBV28 and TRBJ1-2, with TRBD1 identical over 8 bases. The germline gives CDR1 MDHEN, CDR2 SYDVKM. The CDR3 consists of 13 residues. V was clipped by 10 bases and J by 0 bases; unmatched bases: 4. The CDR3 bases are TGTGCCATACAGGGGGGAACTAACTATGGCTACACCTTC. Its translation is CAIQGGTNYGYTF.

The chain carries TRBV7-2 and TRBJ2-7, with D unclear. CDR3 size: 17 residues. V dropped 2 bases and J dropped 5 bases, with 22 bases sitting between them. Germline V gives CDR1 SGHTA, CDR2 FQGNSA. CDR3 nucleotides: TGTGCCAGCAGCTTAAGGTTGTTGGCGACGACGGCGGACGAGCAGTACTTC. It is translated as CASSLRLLATTADEQYF.

The V and J genes are TRBV6-6 and TRBJ1-2, with 10 positions matching TRBD1. The V gene's germline CDR1 is MNHNY and CDR2 SVGAGI (reference sequence). V shed 8 bases and J 6 bases; nucleotides not matched to a gene: 12. The CDR3 sequence is 15 residues long. The DNA of the CDR3 is TGTGCCAGCGAAAAGATGGGACAGGGGCGGGATGGCTACACCTTC. Encoded protein: CASEKMGQGRDGYTF.

The chain joins TRBV4-3 to TRBJ1-5, with a tentative D call TRBD1 (5 bases). V lost 1 base to trimming and J lost 5 bases, with 15 bases between them. This CDR3 has 16 residues. Germline V gives CDR1 LGHNA, CDR2 YSLEER. The CDR3 nucleotides read TGCGCCAGCAGCCAAGCATGGGGCAGAGAGTATCAGCCCCAGCATTTT. This gives the protein CASSQAWGREYQPQHF.

The chain links TRBV19 to TRBJ1-3; D call uncertain. The CDR3 runs to 14 residues. V was cut by 5 bases and J by 0 bases, with 8 bases left in between. Germline CDR1 LNHDA, CDR2 SQIVND (reference sequence). Here the CDR3 reads CASSEQSSGNTIYF. The CDR3 DNA reads as TGTGCCAGTAGTGAACAGAGCTCTGGAAACACCATATATTTT.

V usage is TRBV6-9 and J usage is TRBJ2-1; 8 nucleotides agree with TRBD2. CDR1 is MNHGY, CDR2 SVAAGI, per germline. The CDR3 totals 15 residues. With 6 bases clipped from V and 1 base from J, the junction kept 5 bases outside the gene matches. CDR3 residues: CASSPGLASYNEQFF. Here the CDR3 DNA reads TGTGCCAGCAGCCCCGGACTAGCTTCCTACAATGAGCAGTTCTTC.

The chain's CDR3 is CASRDRANTEAFF. CDR3 DNA: TGCGCCAGCAGAGACAGGGCGAACACTGAAGCTTTCTTT. This chain connects TRBV10-2 to TRBJ1-1; 7 bases fit TRBD1. The J segment lost 1 base and the V segment lost 6 bases, leaving 2 bases of the junction unmatched. The CDR3 has 13 amino acids. Germline CDR1 WSHSY, CDR2 SAAADI.

The CDR3 loop reads CATSRSQEQFF. DNA of the CDR3: TGTGCCACCAGCAGATCACAGGAGCAGTTCTTC. The chain carries TRBV15 and TRBJ2-1; D gene unclear. The V end lost 2 bases, the J end lost 10 bases, and 6 bases lay between the germline ends. The CDR3 loop spans 11 amino acids. Looked up from germline, CDR1 is LNHNV and CDR2 is YYDKDF (reference sequence).

This clone was detected only a few times. The chain couples TRBV9 to TRBJ2-1, with 8 nucleotides matching TRBD2. V lost 0 bases, J lost 3 bases, and 8 bases stayed unmatched. Per germline, CDR1 SGDLS and CDR2 YYNGEE. There are 17 residues in the CDR3. This CDR3 reads CASSVAGGPRSYNEQFF. For the CDR3, the DNA is TGTGCCAGCAGCGTAGCGGGAGGGCCTAGAAGCTACAATGAGCAGTTCTTC.

J is TRBJ2-7 and V is TRBV29-1, with D perhaps TRBD2 (6 bases). V was trimmed by 5 bases and J by 0 bases, leaving 20 bases between them. CDR3 length: 16 residues. Germline V gene data show CDR1 as SQVTM and CDR2 as ANQGSEA. The CDR3 loop reads CSVWAPGTASSYEQYF. DNA of the CDR3: TGCAGCGTTTGGGCCCCTGGGACTGCCAGCTCCTACGAGCAGTACTTC.

The rearrangement uses TRBV6-6 and TRBJ1-1, with TRBD1 matching over 8 bases. This CDR3 region has 15 residues. The germline gives CDR1 MNHNY, CDR2 SVGAGI (reference sequence). V lost 6 bases to trimming and J lost 4 bases; unmatched junction nucleotides: 10. This chain's CDR3 is CASRLEQGVVTEAFF. CDR3 DNA sequence: TGTGCCAGCAGACTCGAACAGGGGGTAGTCACTGAAGCTTTCTTT.

The chain uses TRBV6-6 and TRBJ2-2, with 7 bases matching TRBD2. The CDR3 covers 16 residues. Per germline, CDR1 MNHNY and CDR2 SVGAGI (reference sequence). V shed 0 bases, J shed 6 bases, and the junction held 7 bases outside the gene matches. This CDR3 is CASSYSSRAGAGELFF. CDR3 nucleotide sequence: TGTGCCAGCAGTTACTCGAGTAGGGCGGGGGCCGGGGAGCTGTTTTTT.

The genes are TRBV5-1 and TRBJ2-5; 8 positions match TRBD1. The CDR3 extends over 17 amino acids. V dropped 0 bases and J dropped 6; count of bases not matched to a gene: 13. Germline V lookup: CDR1 SGHRS, CDR2 YFSETQ. This CDR3 is CASSLEAAAGGTKTQYF. The CDR3 nucleotides are TGCGCCAGCAGCTTGGAAGCGGCAGCAGGGGGCACGAAGACCCAGTACTTC.